Following are 11 T cell receptor beta chains from one sample sequenced in a study of blood T cell repertoires in COVID-19. The table came from immunoSEQ multiplex PCR; TCRdb's copy has only in-frame clones and leaves some out. This table holds about 400,000 clones, about 90% found once. Sequences were obtained from PBMCs or T cells enriched from blood (not recorded which). The receptors come from a woman aged 30 to 39 who had recovered from COVID-19.

The chain uses TRBV28 and TRBJ2-1; the match to TRBD1 covers 9 bases. CDR1 MDHEN and CDR2 SYDVKM come from the germline V gene. Trimming at V came to 5 bases and at J to 10 bases, leaving 6 bases not matched to a gene. The CDR3 runs 13 residues. The CDR3 loop reads CASSPGTGQEQFF. The CDR3 DNA reads TGTGCCAGCAGTCCTGGGACAGGGCAAGAGCAGTTCTTC.

The chain has TRBV4-2 and TRBJ1-5; D gene uncertain. Trimming removed 0 bases at V and 0 bases at J, with 6 bases between. Germline CDR1 and CDR2: LGHNA and YNFKEQ. The CDR3 has 15 amino acids. CDR3 protein: CASSQEYSSNQPQHF. CDR3 DNA: TGTGCCAGCAGCCAAGAATACAGTAGCAATCAGCCCCAGCATTTT.

The J gene is TRBJ2-7, the V gene TRBV6-6; TRBD2 aligns across 8 bases. Germline loops: CDR1 MNHNY, CDR2 SVGAGI (reference sequence). J was trimmed by 2 bases and V by 2 bases; bases with no gene match: 2. The CDR3 is 14 residues long. The CDR3 coding sequence is TGTGCCAGCAGTTACAGCGGGAGAACCTACGAGCAGTACTTC. Its protein is CASSYSGRTYEQYF.

The J gene is TRBJ1-1, the V gene TRBV6-5, with D unresolved. Per germline, CDR1 MNHEY and CDR2 SVGAGI. Trimming stripped 3 bases from V and 3 bases from J, with 11 bases between. This CDR3 contains 14 residues. CDR3 DNA sequence: TGTGCCAGCAGTTATAATCCCGGTTACACTGAAGCTTTCTTT. Amino acids: CASSYNPGYTEAFF.

The chain recombines TRBV5-1 with TRBJ1-2; 10 nucleotides line up with TRBD1. CDR3 size: 15 residues. The V gene end was trimmed by 4 bases and the J gene end by 5 bases; junction bases not matched to a gene: 8. Germline lookup yields CDR1 SGHRS and CDR2 YFSETQ. CDR3 coding DNA: TGCGCCAGCAGCGAACCGGGACAGGGGAAGTATGGCTACACCTTC. Amino acid sequence: CASSEPGQGKYGYTF.

J is TRBJ1-2 and V is TRBV28; D is undetermined. Trimming pared 6 bases from V and 0 bases from J, leaving 20 bases between. The CDR3 is 17 amino acids. The germline CDR1 and CDR2 sequences are MDHEN and SYDVKM. In nucleotides, the CDR3 is TGTGCCAGCAGAGAACGAGCTTTCCGGTTTTCTAACTATGGCTACACCTTC. Amino acid sequence: CASRERAFRFSNYGYTF.

This chain connects TRBV6-5 to TRBJ1-1, with 7 bases aligning to TRBD1. Losses at the gene ends were 5 bases for V and 1 base for J; bases not matched to a gene: 4. Germline-derived CDR1 and CDR2 are MNHEY and SVGAGI. This CDR3 contains 14 residues. Here the CDR3 reads CASSPRQGNTEAFF. As DNA, the CDR3 is TGTGCCAGCAGTCCGCGACAGGGGAACACTGAAGCTTTCTTT.

The genes are TRBV28 and TRBJ2-1, with D maybe TRBD2 (5 bases). The ends were cut back, 6 bases at V and 5 bases at J, with 17 bases in the middle. The CDR3 is made up of 15 amino acids. Germline CDR1 reads MDHEN; CDR2 reads SYDVKM. CDR3 nucleotide sequence: TGTGCCAGCAGCACCCCCGCAACCGGGAACAATGAGCAGTTCTTC. As protein: CASSTPATGNNEQFF.

CDR3 sequence reads: CASRYDAPGSYTF. The CDR3 DNA reads as TGTGCCAGCAGATATGATGCGCCGGGGAGCTACACCTTC. V is TRBV5-4 and J is TRBJ1-2; no firm D call. The CDR3 contains 13 residues. Germline-derived CDR1 and CDR2 are SGHNT and YYREEE (reference sequence). V was shortened by 5 bases and J by 9 bases, with 17 bases between the two germline ends.

The chain joins TRBV28 to TRBJ2-3; 8 positions agree with TRBD1. Germline V gene data show CDR1 as MDHEN and CDR2 as SYDVKM. V lost 1 base and J lost 2; bases outside the gene matches: 14. The CDR3 sequence is 19 residues long. The CDR3 nucleotides are TGTGCCAGCAGTTTATCCAGGGGGCTCGGTTCCCTCTACACAGATACGCAGTATTTT. It specifies CASSLSRGLGSLYTDTQYF.

The gene calls are TRBV28 and TRBJ1-3, with D unresolved. CDR1 MDHEN and CDR2 SYDVKM come from the germline V gene. This CDR3 contains 15 residues. V was shortened by 7 bases and J by 0 bases, with 13 bases between the two germline ends. For the CDR3, the DNA is TGTGCCAGCACCAGCCAGGATAGCTCTGGAAACACCATATATTTT. Translation: CASTSQDSSGNTIYF. Drawing the rest from reference TRBV28 and TRBJ1-3, the complete variable domain is DVKVTQSSRYLVKRTGEKVFLECVQDMDHENMFWYRQDPGLGLRLIYFSYDVKMKEKGDIPEGYSVSREKKERFSLILESASTNQTSMYLCASTSQDSSGNTIYFGEGSWLTVV.